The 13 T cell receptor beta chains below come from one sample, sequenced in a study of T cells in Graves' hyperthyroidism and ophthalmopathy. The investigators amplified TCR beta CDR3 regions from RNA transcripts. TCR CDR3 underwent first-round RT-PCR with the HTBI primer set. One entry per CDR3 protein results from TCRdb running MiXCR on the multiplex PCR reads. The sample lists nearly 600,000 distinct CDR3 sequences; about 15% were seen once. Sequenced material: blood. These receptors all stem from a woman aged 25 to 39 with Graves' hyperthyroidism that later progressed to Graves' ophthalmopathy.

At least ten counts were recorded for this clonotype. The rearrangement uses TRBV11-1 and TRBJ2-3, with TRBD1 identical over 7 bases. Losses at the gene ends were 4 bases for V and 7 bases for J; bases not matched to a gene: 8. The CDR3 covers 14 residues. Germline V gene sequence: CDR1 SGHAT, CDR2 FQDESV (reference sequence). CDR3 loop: CASSSKGGRNTQYF. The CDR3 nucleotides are TGTGCCAGCAGCTCGAAAGGGGGCCGAAATACGCAGTATTTT.

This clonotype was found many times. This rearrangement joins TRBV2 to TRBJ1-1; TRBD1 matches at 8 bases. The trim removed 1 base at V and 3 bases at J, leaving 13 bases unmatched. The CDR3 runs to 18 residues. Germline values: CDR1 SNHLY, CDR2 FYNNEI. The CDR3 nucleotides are TGTGCCAGCAGTGAAGTCCAGGGGGCGTTGGGCGAGGACACTGAAGCTTTCTTT. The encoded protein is CASSEVQGALGEDTEAFF.

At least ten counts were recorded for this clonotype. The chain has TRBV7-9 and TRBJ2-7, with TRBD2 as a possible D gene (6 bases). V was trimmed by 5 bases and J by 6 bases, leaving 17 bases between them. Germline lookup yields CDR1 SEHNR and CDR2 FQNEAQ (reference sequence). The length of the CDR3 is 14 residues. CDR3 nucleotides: TGTGCCAGCAGCCCTAGTTGGCGGGACCTCGAGCAGTACTTC. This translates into CASSPSWRDLEQYF.

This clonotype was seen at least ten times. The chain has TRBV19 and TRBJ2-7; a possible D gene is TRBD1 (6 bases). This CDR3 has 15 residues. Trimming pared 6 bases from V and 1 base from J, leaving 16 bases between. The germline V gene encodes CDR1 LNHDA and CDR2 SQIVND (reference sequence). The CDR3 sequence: CASRIQGEGSYEQYF. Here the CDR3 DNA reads TGTGCCAGTAGGATACAGGGTGAAGGGTCCTACGAGCAGTACTTC.

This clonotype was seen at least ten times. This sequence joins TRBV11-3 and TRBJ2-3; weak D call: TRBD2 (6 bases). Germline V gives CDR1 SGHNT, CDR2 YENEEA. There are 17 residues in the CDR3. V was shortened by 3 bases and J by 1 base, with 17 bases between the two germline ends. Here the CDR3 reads CASSLGDFLTGTDTQYF. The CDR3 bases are TGTGCCAGCAGCTTGGGGGACTTTCTGACGGGCACAGATACGCAGTATTTT. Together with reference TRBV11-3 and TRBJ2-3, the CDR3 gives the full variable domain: EAGVVQSPRYKIIEKKQPVAFWCNPISGHNTLYWYLQNLGQGPELLIRYENEEAVDDSQLPKDRFSAERLKGVDSTLKIQPAELGDSAVYLCASSLGDFLTGTDTQYFGPGTRLTVL.

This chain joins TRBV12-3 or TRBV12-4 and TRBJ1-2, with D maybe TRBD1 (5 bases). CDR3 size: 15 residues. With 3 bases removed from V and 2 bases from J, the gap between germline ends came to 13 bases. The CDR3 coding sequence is TGTGCCAGCAGTTTTAGCGGGGCGGGAAACTATGGCTACACCTTC. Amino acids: CASSFSGAGNYGYTF.

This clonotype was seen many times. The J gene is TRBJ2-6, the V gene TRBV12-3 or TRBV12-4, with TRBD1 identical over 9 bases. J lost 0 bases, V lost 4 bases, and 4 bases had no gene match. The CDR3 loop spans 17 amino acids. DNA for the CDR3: TGTGCCAGCAGTTCCGGGACAGGGTTCTCTGGGGCCAACGTCCTGACTTTC. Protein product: CASSSGTGFSGANVLTF.

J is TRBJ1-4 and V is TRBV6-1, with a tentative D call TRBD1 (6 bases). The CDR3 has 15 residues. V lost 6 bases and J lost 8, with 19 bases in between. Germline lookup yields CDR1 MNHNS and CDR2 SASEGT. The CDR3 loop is CASRSGVGAWEKLFF. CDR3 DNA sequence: TGTGCCAGCAGATCAGGGGTTGGGGCCTGGGAAAAACTGTTTTTT.

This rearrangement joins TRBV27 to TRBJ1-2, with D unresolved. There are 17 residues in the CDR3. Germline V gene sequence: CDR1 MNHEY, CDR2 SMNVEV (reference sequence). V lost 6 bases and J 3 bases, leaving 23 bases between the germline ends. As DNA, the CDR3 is TGTGCCAGCAGATCGACTATCCGGGCTACCCTAGACTATGGCTACACCTTC. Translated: CASRSTIRATLDYGYTF.

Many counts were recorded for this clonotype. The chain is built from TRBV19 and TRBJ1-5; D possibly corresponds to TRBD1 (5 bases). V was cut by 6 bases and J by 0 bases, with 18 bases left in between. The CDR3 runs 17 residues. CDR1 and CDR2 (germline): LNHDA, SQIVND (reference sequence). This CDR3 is CASRNPLGGYSNQPQHF. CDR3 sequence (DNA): TGTGCCAGTAGAAATCCCCTCGGGGGTTATAGCAATCAGCCCCAGCATTTT.

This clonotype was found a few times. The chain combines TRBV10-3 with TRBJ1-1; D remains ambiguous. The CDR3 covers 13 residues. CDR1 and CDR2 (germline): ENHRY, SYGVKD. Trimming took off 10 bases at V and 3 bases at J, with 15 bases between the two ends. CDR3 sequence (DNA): TGTGCCACCAGCGGTACAATATACACTGAAGCTTTCTTT. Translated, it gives CATSGTIYTEAFF.

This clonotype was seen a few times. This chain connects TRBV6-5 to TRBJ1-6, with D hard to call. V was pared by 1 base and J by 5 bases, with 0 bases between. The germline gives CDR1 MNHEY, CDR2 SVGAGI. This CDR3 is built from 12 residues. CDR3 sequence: CASSYYNSPLHF. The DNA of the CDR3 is TGTGCCAGCAGTTACTATAATTCACCCCTCCACTTT.

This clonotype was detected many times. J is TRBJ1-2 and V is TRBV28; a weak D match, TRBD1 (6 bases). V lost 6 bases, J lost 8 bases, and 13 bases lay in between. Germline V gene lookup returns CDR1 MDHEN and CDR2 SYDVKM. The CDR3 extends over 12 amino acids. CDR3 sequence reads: CASRHQGTGYTF. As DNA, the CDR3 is TGTGCCAGCAGACACCAGGGGACCGGCTACACCTTC.